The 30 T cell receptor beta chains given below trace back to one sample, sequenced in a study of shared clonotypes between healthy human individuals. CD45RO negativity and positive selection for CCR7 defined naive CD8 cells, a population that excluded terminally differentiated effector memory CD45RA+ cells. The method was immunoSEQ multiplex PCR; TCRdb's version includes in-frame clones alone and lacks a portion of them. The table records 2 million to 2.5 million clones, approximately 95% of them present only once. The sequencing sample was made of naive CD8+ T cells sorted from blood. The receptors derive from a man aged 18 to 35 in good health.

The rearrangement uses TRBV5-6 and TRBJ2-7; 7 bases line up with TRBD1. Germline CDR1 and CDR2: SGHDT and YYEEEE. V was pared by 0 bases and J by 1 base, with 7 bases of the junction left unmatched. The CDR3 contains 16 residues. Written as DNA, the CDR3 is TGTGCCAGCAGCTTGGAGACAGGGCGTATTTCCTACGAGCAGTACTTC. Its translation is CASSLETGRISYEQYF.

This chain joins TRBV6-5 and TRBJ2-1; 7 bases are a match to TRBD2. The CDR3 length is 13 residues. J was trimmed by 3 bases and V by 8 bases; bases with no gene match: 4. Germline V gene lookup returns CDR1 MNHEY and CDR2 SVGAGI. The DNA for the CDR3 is TGTGCCAGCGGTCTAGCGGACTACAATGAGCAGTTCTTC. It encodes CASGLADYNEQFF.

The chain's CDR3 is CASSHSLAYEQYF. In nucleotides, the CDR3 is TGTGCCAGCAGCCACTCACTAGCCTACGAGCAGTACTTC. The chain employs TRBV4-2 and TRBJ2-7; maybe TRBD2 (5 bases). V was shortened by 3 bases and J by 2 bases, with 8 bases between the two germline ends. Germline CDR1 reads LGHNA; CDR2 reads YNFKEQ. The CDR3 loop spans 13 amino acids.

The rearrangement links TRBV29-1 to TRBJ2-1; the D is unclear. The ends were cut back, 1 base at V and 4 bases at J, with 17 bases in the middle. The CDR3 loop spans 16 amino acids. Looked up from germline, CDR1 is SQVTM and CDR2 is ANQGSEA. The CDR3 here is CSVEGALESMYNEQFF. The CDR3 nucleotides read TGCAGCGTTGAAGGGGCTTTAGAGAGTATGTACAATGAGCAGTTCTTC.

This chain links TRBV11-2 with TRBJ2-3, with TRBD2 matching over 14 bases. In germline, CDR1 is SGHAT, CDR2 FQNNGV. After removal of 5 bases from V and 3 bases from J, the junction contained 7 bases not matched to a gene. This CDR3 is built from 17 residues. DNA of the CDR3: TGTGCCAGCAGCCTGGGACTAGCGGGAGTTGATACAGATACGCAGTATTTT. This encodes CASSLGLAGVDTDTQYF.

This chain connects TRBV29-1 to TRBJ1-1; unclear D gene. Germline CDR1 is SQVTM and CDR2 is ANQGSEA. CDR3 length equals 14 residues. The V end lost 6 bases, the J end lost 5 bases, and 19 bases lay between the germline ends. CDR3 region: CSVVGGGLFTEAFF. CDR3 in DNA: TGCAGCGTCGTAGGTGGAGGGTTGTTTACTGAAGCTTTCTTT.

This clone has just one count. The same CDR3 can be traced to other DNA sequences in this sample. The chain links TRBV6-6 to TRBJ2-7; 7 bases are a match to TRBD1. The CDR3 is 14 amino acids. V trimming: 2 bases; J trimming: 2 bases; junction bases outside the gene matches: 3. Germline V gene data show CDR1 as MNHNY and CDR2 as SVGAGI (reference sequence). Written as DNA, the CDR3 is TGTGCCAGCAGTTACGGCACAGGGGCCTACGAGCAGTACTTC. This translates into CASSYGTGAYEQYF.

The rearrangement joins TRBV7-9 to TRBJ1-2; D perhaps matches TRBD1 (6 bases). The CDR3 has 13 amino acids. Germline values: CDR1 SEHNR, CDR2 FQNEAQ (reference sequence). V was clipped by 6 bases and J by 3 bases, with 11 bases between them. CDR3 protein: CASSPGGYYGYTF. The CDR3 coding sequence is TGTGCCAGCAGTCCCGGGGGCTACTATGGCTACACCTTC.

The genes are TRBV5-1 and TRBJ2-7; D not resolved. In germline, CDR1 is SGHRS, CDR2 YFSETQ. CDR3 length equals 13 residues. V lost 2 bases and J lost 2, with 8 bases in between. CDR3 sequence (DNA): TGCGCCAGCAGCTTCCTATTAACCTACGAGCAGTACTTC. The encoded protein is CASSFLLTYEQYF. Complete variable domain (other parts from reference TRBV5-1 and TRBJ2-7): KAGVTQTPRYLIKTRGQQVTLSCSPISGHRSVSWYQQTPGQGLQFLFEYFSETQRNKGNFPGRFSGRQFSNSRSEMNVSTLELGDSALYLCASSFLLTYEQYFGPGTRLTVT.

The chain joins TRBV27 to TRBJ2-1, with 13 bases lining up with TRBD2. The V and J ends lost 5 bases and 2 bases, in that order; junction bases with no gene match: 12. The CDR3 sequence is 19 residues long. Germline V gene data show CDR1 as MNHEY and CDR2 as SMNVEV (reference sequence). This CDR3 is CASSPPLAGGPRPYNEQFF. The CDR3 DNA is TGTGCCAGCAGTCCCCCACTAGCGGGAGGGCCTAGACCCTACAATGAGCAGTTCTTC.

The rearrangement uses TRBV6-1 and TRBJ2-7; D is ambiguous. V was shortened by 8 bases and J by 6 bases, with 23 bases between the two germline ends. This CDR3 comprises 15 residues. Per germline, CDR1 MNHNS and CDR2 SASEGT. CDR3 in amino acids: CASYRQNRAQAEQYF. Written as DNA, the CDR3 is TGTGCCAGCTATCGCCAGAACCGGGCCCAAGCCGAGCAGTACTTC.

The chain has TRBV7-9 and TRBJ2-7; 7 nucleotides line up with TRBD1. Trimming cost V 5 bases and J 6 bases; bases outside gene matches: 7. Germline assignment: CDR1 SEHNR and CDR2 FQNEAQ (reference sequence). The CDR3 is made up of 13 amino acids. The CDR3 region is CASSARTGAEQYF. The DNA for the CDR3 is TGTGCCAGCAGCGCCAGGACAGGCGCCGAGCAGTACTTC.

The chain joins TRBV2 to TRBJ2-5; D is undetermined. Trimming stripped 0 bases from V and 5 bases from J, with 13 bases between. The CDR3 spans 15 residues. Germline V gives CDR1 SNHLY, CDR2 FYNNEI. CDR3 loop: CASSEAEMPGETQYF. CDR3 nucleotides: TGTGCCAGCAGTGAAGCGGAGATGCCTGGGGAGACCCAGTACTTC.

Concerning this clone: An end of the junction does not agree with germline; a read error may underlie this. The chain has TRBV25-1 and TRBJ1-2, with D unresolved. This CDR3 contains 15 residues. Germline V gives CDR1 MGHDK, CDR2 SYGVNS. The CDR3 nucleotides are TGTGCCAGCAGTGCGTCACAAAACCCCCTCTATAGCTACACCTTC. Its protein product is CASSASQNPLYSYTF.

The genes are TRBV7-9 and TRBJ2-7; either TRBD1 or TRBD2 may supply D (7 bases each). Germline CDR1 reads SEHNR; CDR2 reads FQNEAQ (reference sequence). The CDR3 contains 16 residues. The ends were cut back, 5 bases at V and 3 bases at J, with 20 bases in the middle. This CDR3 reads CASSPEGGGSVYEQYF. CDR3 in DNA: TGTGCCAGCAGCCCCGAGGGAGGGGGCTCCGTCTACGAGCAGTACTTC.

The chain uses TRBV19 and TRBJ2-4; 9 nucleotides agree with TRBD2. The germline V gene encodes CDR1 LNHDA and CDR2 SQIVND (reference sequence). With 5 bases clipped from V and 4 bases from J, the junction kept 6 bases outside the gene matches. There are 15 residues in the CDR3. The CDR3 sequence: CASSPLTSGKNIQYF. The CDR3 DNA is TGTGCCAGTAGTCCTCTGACTAGCGGAAAAAACATTCAGTACTTC.

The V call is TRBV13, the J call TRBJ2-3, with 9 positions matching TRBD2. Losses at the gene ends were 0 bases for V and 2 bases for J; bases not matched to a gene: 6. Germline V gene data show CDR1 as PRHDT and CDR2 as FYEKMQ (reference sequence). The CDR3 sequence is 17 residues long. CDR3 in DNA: TGTGCCAGCAGCTTAGGCGCTAGCGGGGCGACCACAGATACGCAGTATTTT. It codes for CASSLGASGATTDTQYF. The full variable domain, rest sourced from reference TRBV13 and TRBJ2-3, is AAGVIQSPRHLIKEKRETATLKCYPIPRHDTVYWYQQGPGQDPQFLISFYEKMQSDKGSIPDRFSAQQFSDYHSELNMSSLELGDSALYFCASSLGASGATTDTQYFGPGTRLTVL.

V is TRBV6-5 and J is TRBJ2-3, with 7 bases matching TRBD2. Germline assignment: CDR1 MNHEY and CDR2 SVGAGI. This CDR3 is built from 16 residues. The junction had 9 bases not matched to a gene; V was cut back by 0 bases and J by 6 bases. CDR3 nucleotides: TGTGCCAGCAGTTACTCGGGGGGGACTCTACTTGATACGCAGTATTTT. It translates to CASSYSGGTLLDTQYF.

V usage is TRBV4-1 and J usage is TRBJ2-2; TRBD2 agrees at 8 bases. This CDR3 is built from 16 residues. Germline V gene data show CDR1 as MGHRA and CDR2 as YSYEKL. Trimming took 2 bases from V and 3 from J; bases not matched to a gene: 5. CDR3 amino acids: CASSQPPGRDTGELFF. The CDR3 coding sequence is TGCGCCAGCAGCCAACCTCCCGGGAGGGACACCGGGGAGCTGTTTTTT.

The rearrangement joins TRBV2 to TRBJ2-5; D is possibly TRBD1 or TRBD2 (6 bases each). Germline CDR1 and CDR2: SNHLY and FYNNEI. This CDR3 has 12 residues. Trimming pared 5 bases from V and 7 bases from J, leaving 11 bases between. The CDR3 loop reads CASSLGGGTQYF. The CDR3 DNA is TGTGCCAGCAGTTTAGGGGGAGGGACCCAGTACTTC.

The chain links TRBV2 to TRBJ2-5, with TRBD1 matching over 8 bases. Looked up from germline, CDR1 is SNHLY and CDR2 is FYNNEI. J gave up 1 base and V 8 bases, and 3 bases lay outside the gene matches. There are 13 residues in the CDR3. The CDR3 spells CASEGQVQETQYF. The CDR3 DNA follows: TGTGCCAGCGAGGGACAGGTCCAAGAGACCCAGTACTTC.

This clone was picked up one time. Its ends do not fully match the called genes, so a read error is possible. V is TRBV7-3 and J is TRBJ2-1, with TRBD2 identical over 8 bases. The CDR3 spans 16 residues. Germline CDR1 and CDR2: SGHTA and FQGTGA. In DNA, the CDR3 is TGTACCAGCAGACGAACCACTAGCGGCAAATACAATGAGCAGTTCTTC. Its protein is CTSRRTTSGKYNEQFF.

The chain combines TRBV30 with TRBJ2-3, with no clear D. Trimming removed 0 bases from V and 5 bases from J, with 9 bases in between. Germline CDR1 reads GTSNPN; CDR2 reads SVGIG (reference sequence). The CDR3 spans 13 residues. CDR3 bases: TGTGCCTGGAGTGTATCGGCGGAAGATACGCAGTATTTT. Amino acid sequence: CAWSVSAEDTQYF.

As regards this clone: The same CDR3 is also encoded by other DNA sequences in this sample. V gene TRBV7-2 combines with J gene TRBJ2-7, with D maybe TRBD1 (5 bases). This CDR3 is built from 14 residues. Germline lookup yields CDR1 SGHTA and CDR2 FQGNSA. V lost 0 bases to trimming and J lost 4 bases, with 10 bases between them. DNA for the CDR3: TGTGCCAGCAGCTTAGCTGGGGCCACATACGAGCAGTACTTC. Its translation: CASSLAGATYEQYF.

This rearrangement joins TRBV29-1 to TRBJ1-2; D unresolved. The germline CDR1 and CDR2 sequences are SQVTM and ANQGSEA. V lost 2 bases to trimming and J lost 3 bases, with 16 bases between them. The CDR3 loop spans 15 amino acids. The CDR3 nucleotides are TGCAGCGTTGAACGACGGAGCTCTACCTACTATGGCTACACCTTC. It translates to CSVERRSSTYYGYTF.

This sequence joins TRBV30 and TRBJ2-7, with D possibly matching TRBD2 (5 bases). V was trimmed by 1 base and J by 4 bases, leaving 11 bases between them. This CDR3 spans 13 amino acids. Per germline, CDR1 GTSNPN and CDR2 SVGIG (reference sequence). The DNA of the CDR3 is TGTGCCTGGAGTGGAGAGGGAACGTACGAGCAGTACTTC. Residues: CAWSGEGTYEQYF.

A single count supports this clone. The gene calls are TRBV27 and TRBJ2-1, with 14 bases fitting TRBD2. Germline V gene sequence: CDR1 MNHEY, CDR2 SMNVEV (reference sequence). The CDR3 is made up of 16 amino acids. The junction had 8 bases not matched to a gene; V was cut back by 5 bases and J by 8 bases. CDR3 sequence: CASSPGLAGVIDEQFF. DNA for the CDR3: TGTGCCAGCAGTCCGGGACTAGCGGGGGTTATAGATGAGCAGTTCTTC.

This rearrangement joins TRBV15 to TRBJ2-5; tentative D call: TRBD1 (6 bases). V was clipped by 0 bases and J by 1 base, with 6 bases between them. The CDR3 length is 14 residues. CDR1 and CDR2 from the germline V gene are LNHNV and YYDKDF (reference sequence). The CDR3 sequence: CATSREGAQETQYF. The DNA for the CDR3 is TGTGCCACCAGCAGAGAGGGGGCCCAAGAGACCCAGTACTTC.

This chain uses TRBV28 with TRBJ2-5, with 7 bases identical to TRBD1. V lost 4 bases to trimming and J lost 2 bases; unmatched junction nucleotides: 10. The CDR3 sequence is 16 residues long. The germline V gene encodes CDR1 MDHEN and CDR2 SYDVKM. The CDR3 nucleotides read TGTGCCAGCAGTTCCCTGACAGGGCAATTTCAAGAGACCCAGTACTTC. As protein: CASSSLTGQFQETQYF. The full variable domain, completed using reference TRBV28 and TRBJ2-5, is DVKVTQSSRYLVKRTGEKVFLECVQDMDHENMFWYRQDPGLGLRLIYFSYDVKMKEKGDIPEGYSVSREKKERFSLILESASTNQTSMYLCASSSLTGQFQETQYFGPGTRLLVL.

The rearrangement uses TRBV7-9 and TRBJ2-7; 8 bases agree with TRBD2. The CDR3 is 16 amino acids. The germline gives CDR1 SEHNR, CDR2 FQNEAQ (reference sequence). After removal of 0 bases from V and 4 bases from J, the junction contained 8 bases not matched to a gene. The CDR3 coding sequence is TGTGCCAGCAGCTTAGCAGGGCGGGAGGCTTGGTACGAGCAGTACTTC. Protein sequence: CASSLAGREAWYEQYF.